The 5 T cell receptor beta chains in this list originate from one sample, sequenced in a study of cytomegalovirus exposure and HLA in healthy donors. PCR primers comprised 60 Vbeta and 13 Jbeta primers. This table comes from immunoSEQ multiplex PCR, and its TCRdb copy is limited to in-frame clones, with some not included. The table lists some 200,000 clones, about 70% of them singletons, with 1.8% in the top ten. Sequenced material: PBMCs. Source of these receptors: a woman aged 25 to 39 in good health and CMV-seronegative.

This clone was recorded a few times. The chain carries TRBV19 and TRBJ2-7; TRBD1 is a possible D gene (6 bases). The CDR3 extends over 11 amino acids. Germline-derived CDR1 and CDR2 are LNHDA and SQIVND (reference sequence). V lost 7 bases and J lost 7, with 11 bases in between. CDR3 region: CASTTGKEQYF. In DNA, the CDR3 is TGTGCCAGTACAACAGGGAAAGAGCAGTACTTC.

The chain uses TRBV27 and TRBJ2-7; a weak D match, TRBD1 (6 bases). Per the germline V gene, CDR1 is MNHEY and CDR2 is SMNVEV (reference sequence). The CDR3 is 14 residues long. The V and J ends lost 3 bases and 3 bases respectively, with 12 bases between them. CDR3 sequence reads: CASSLGTPFYEQYF. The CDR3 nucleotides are TGTGCCAGCAGTTTGGGGACACCCTTCTACGAGCAGTACTTC.

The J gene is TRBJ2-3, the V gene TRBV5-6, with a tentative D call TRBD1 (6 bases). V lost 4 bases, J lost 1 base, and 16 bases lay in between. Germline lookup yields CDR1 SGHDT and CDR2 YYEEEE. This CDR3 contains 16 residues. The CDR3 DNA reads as TGTGCCAGCAGCCCTATGGACAGTTGGGGCACAGATACGCAGTATTTT. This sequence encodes CASSPMDSWGTDTQYF.

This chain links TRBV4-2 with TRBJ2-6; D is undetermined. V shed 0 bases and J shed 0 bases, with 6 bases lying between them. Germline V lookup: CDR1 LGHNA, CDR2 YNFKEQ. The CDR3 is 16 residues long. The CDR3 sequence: CASSQDSISGANVLTF. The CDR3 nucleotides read TGTGCCAGCAGCCAAGATTCCATCTCTGGGGCCAACGTCCTGACTTTC.

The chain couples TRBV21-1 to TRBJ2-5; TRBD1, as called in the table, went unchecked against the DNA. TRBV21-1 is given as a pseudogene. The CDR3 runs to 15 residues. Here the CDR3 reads CASSKGGDRVETQYF. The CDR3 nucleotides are TGTGCCAGCAGCAAAGGAGGGGACAGGGTCGAGACCCAGTACTTC.